This record concerns one TCR beta chain sequence. It lacks a known antigen. No base quality values were provided; no much bigger clone lies one nucleotide off. CDR1 and CDR2, looked up from the germline V gene, are SGHTA and FQGNSA. The CDR3 sequence holds 13 residues, the cysteine and phenylalanine included. Only CDR3 DNA remains: 39 bases, in frame from the first base. V was cut back by 5 bases and J by 9 bases, leaving a gap of 11 bases between them. This entry belongs to a study of radiotherapy plus CTLA-4 blockade in lung cancer (dated 2018 in TCRdb). With regard to the full study: Objective responses were observed in 15% to 20% of enrolled patients, and disease control was achieved in roughly 29%.

In this study, focal radiation therapy paired with CTLA-4 blockade (ipilimumab) was tested in patients who had chemo-refractory metastatic non-small-cell lung cancer. What the study reported, not specific to this receptor: Early dynamic changes in blood T cell clones, together with increased serum interferon-beta after radiation, were reported as the strongest predictors of response. TCR clones derived from tumors expanded in peripheral blood after treatment with radiotherapy and ipilimumab.

Libraries were built with the immunoSEQ multiplex PCR assay. TCRdb limited this immuneACCESS table to in-frame rearrangements with V and J called. A share of clones is missing; checked studies link under half to unresolved V genes, and the rest is unexplained. Present in this sample are over 35,000 clones, roughly 80% of which were seen just once. Around 2.4% of the sample is taken by the ten largest. The chain links TRBV7-2 with TRBJ1-6, with the D gene not clear enough to name. Sequences were derived from peripheral blood, sampled from a patient treated with radiotherapy plus ipilimumab. The receptor's source is a human donor with non-small cell lung cancer whose response to radiotherapy plus ipilimumab could not be evaluated. The CDR3 reads CASSREGGSPLHF. The DNA is as follows: TGTGCCAGCAGCCGAGAGGGTGGTTCACCCCTCCACTTT.